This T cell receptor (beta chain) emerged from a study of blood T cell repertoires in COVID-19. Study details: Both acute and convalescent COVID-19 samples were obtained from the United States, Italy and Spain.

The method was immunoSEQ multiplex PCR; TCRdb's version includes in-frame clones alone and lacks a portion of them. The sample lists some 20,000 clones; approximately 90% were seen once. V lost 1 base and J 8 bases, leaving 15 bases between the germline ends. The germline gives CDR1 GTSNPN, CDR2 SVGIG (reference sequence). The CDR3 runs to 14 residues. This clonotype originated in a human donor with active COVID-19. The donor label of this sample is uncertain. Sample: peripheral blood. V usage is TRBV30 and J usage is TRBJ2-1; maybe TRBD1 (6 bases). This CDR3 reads CAWSAGGLVDEQFF. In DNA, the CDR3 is TGTGCCTGGAGTGCTGGGGGCCTGGTCGATGAGCAGTTCTTC.